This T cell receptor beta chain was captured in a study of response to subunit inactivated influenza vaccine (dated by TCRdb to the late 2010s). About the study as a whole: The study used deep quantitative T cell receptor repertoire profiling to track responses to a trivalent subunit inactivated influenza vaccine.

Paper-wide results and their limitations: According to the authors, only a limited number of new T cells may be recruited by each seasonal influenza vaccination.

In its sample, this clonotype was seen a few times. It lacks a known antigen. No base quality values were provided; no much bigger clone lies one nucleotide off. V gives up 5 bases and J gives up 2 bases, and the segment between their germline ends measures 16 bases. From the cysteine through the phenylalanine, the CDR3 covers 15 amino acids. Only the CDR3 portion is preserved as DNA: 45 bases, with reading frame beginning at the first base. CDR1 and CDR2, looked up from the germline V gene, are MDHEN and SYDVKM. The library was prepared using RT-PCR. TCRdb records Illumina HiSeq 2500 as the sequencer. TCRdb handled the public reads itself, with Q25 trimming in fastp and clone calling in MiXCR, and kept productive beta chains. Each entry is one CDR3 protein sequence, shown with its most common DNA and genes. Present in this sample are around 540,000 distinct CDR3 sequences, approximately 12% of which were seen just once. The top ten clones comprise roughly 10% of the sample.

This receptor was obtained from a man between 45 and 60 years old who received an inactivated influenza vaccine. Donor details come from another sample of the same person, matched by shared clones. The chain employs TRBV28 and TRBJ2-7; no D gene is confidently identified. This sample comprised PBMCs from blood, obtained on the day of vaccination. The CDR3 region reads CASSLQLGLTYEQYF. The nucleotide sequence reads TGTGCCAGCAGTCTTCAATTGGGTCTCACCTACGAGCAGTACTTC.